This TCR beta chain was recorded in a study of T cell responses to AZD1222 COVID-19 vaccine. In regard to this clone: Its antigen is unidentified.

The CDR3 covers 11 residues. Losses at the gene ends were 2 bases for V and 6 bases for J; bases not matched to a gene: 1. Germline loops: CDR1 SQVTM, CDR2 ANQGSEA. Overall study results and limits: Reportedly, nearly half of unique spike TCRs recognized epitopes outside B.1.351/B.1.1.7 mutations.

Assay: immunoSEQ multiplex PCR; the TCRdb copy retains only in-frame clones and omits some. The sample lists fewer than 120,000 clones, around nine tenths occurring once. The chain carries TRBV29-1 and TRBJ2-7; TRBD1 aligns across 7 bases. The material sequenced was peripheral blood, taken 28 days after the second AZD1222 dose. The origin of this receptor is an adult who received the AZD1222 COVID-19 vaccine. For the CDR3, the DNA is TGCAGCGTTGAAACAGGGGTCGAGCAGTACTTC. Protein sequence: CSVETGVEQYF.